This T cell receptor (beta chain) was sequenced for a study of blood T cell repertoires in COVID-19 (TCRdb year 2020). In the study overall: The collaborator samples originated in the United States, Italy and Spain and spanned the acute and convalescent phases of COVID-19. The prospective study material was composed of cDNA or gDNA derived from T cells, B-cell-depleted T cells, or PBMCs. Deeply sampled blood TCRbeta repertoires from subjects exposed to, actively infected with, or recovered from COVID-19 were included in the dataset. The repertoires were released in a freely available public database meant as a resource for research on the immune response to SARS-CoV-2. The samples were drawn from the first 160 participants of the ongoing ImmuneRACE study and from 1,254 subjects provided by 6 global collaborators. The sample metadata nearly always contained a de-identified subject ID, COVID-19 status, age in years and sex. Where HLA class I and class II types were available, the types were taken from metadata supplied by the sample provider, not from assay-based typing.

Overall study outcomes, separate from this receptor: The quantity of clinical and demographic metadata differed by source and by participant and was supplied without curation.

Trimming costs V 4 bases and J 0 bases, and their ends lie 9 bases apart. CDR1 and CDR2, looked up from the germline V gene, are MNHEY and SVGAGI. The CDR3, from cysteine to phenylalanine, totals 14 residues. Only the CDR3 DNA stays, 42 bases, in frame from base 1. The immunoSEQ Assay, a bias-controlled multiplex PCR, was used to amplify TCRbeta CDR3 regions from genomic DNA. From the authors' description of their analysis: Nucleated cell counts per sample were estimated from amplification of reference gene primers within the assay. To quantify the absolute abundance of each unique TCRbeta CDR3 rearrangement, sequence reads were collapsed and filtered. For each sample, productive Simpson clonality was calculated by taking the square root of Simpson's diversity index across productive rearrangements. The immuneACCESS repertoire file appears here via TCRdb, limited to in-frame rearrangements. These files lack a portion of the clones; in checked studies, under half of the deficit traces to unresolved V genes, and the cause of the others is not known. V and J calls and clone size follow that table, whereas D and trimming were derived from the DNA. The table for this sample lists roughly 200,000 clones; roughly 90% of them were counted only once. The ten largest account for 6.2% of the sample.

This clone came up once. Its antigen is currently not known. Base quality data are lacking; no much larger clone is found one base away. A second Seattle source provided samples from volunteer blood donors who had recovered from COVID-19. Collaborating institutions collected whole blood in K2EDTA tubes following their own protocols. For TCRbeta analysis, collaborators shipped samples as frozen whole blood, isolated PBMCs, or DNA extracted from either of those sample types. This TCR came from a middle-aged woman who had recovered from COVID-19. The chain uses TRBV6-5 and TRBJ2-5; the D gene lacks a confident call. Sequencing was performed on peripheral blood. CDR3 protein: CASSSVLDQETQYF. The nucleotide sequence is given as TGTGCCAGCAGTTCGGTCCTCGACCAAGAGACCCAGTACTTC.